This T cell receptor (beta chain) was documented in a study of CD8+ T cells in alopecia areata. Treatment specified: oral pan-JAK inhibitor, 5-10 mg twice daily. The investigators collected lesional scalp punch biopsies and peripheral blood from alopecia areata patients. Sorting from PBMCs produced CD4+ and CD8+ T cells. Following extraction, RNA underwent reverse transcription to cDNA, which served as the sequencing template. The assay was immunoSEQ multiplex PCR, and TCRdb's table has in-frame clones only and misses some. The table has roughly 200,000 clones, less than 70% seen once. CDR1 is SSHAT and CDR2 is FNYEAQ in the germline V gene (reference sequence). The CDR3 runs 15 residues. Unmatched junction bases numbered 4, after V lost 0 bases and J lost 7 bases.

The TCR sequence derives from a human donor with alopecia areata. The material was CD8+ T cells sorted from blood, obtained at week 24, from a patient treated with tofacitinib. The rearrangement uses TRBV7-7 and TRBJ2-1, with TRBD2 matching over 9 bases. For the CDR3, the DNA is TGTGCCAGCAGCTTAGCCGGCGGGGGGGCGAATGAGCAGTTCTTC. This translates into CASSLAGGGANEQFF.